This is a list of T cell receptor beta chains from one sample in a study of cytomegalovirus exposure and HLA in healthy donors. Sequencing used immunoSEQ multiplex PCR; TCRdb keeps in-frame clones, though not all of them. Of roughly 100,000 clones in the sample, approximately 72% are singletons; the top ten hold 1% to 1.5%. The sample taken for sequencing was PBMCs. These receptors were obtained from a man aged 30 to 39 in good health and CMV-seronegative. Both conserved end residues are part of each CDR3. A D gene is named only where the DNA matches it firmly. Only some rows state a clone size, as once, few, many or a class for expanded clones.

size	V	J	D	DNA	CDR3
once	TRBV12-5	TRBJ2-7	.	TGTGCTAGTGGTTTGGTTGGTAGCGGACGCTACGAGCAGTACTTC	CASGLVGSGRYEQYF
.	TRBV7-9	TRBJ2-5	TRBD2	TGTGCCAGCACCTCTAGCGGGCAAGAGACCCAGTACTTC	CASTSSGQETQYF
.	TRBV28	TRBJ2-7	TRBD2	TGTGCCAGCAACGATCCGGGACTAGCATTCGAGCAGTACTTC	CASNDPGLAFEQYF
.	TRBV6-6	TRBJ1-2	TRBD1	TGTGCCAGCTGGGACAGCGCAAACTATGGCTACACCTTC	CASWDSANYGYTF
.	TRBV4-1	TRBJ2-4	TRBD2	TGCGCCAGCAGCAAGGGACTAGCGGGGGGACTAGCCAAAAACATTCAGTACTTC	CASSKGLAGGLAKNIQYF
.	TRBV10-2	TRBJ1-2	.	TGCGCCAGCAGTGAGTCCGGAAGCCCGGACTCCTTCTATGGCTACACCTTC	CASSESGSPDSFYGYTF
.	TRBV15	TRBJ1-2	TRBD1	TGTGCCACCAGCCCCGCTAGGGGGCACTGGAGCTACACCTTC	CATSPARGHWSYTF
.	TRBV11-2	TRBJ2-7	TRBD1	TGTGCCAGCAGCTTTAGGCTGCCGGGACAGGGTTACGAGCAGTACTTC	CASSFRLPGQGYEQYF
.	TRBV14	TRBJ2-3	TRBD2	TGTGCCAGCAGCCCTCGGACTAGCGGTACCCCGTATTTT	CASSPRTSGTPYF
.	TRBV4-3	TRBJ2-7	.	TGCGCCAGCAGCCAAGAGGAGGACAGATTCTACGAGCAGTACTTC	CASSQEEDRFYEQYF
.	TRBV4-1	TRBJ1-2	TRBD1	TGCGCCAGCAGCCAACCACCCGGGACAGGAGAACCCAACTATGGCTACACCTTC	CASSQPPGTGEPNYGYTF
few	TRBV28	TRBJ2-6	TRBD1	TGTGCCAGCAGGACAGGGGGCGAGTTGTCTGGGGCCAACGTCCTGACTTTC	CASRTGGELSGANVLTF
.	TRBV7-2	TRBJ2-7	.	TGTGCCAGCAGACACACAGGGGGGGCCGAGCAGTACTTC	CASRHTGGAEQYF
.	TRBV6-5	TRBJ1-3	.	TGTGCCAGTAAGGTACAAGGGGCTCCTGGAAACACCATATATTTT	CASKVQGAPGNTIYF
.	TRBV25-1	TRBJ2-5	TRBD1	TGTGCCAGCAGTGAACCGGGACAGGGTAACCAGTACTTC	CASSEPGQGNQYF
.	TRBV19	TRBJ2-2	TRBD1	TGTGCCAGTAGGAAACCCGGGACAGATACAACCGGGGAGCTGTTTTTT	CASRKPGTDTTGELFF
.	TRBV19	TRBJ1-5	.	TGTGCCAGTAGCGGGTTCGGCAATCAGCCCCAGCATTTT	CASSGFGNQPQHF
.	TRBV5-1	TRBJ1-5	TRBD1	TGCGCCAGCAGCTTGGGGACAGGGGATCAGCCCCAGCATTTT	CASSLGTGDQPQHF
.	TRBV5-1	TRBJ1-1	.	TGCGCCAGCAGCTTGGCGTCGGGACTTGTCGACACTGAAGCTTTCTTT	CASSLASGLVDTEAFF
.	TRBV6-5	TRBJ2-1	TRBD2	TGTGCCAGTCAGGCGGGGGTATACAATGAGCAGTTCTTC	CASQAGVYNEQFF
.	TRBV29-1	TRBJ2-1	.	TGCAGCGTTGGGCCACGTGGGCAGTTCTTC	CSVGPRGQFF
.	TRBV28	TRBJ1-1	TRBD1	TGTGCCAGCAGTGGCGCCGGGACAGGGGTGACTGAAGCTTTCTTT	CASSGAGTGVTEAFF
few	TRBV5-1	TRBJ2-1	.	TGCGCCAGCATTAGTGGAGGGGCTCTTTTCGATGAGCAGTTCTTC	CASISGGALFDEQFF
.	TRBV28	TRBJ2-7	TRBD2	TGTGCCAGCAGTTTGGTAGCGGGAGTATACGAGCAGTACTTC	CASSLVAGVYEQYF
.	TRBV11-2	TRBJ1-4	.	TGTGCCAGCAGCCGGGATGGGGAAAAACTGTTTTTT	CASSRDGEKLFF